The TCR beta chain under discussion was sequenced for a study of beta chain features in type 1 diabetes (dated by TCRdb to between 2018 and 2020). Broadly, across the study: Mean age, gender distribution, total cell number and subset yield were not different between patients and healthy donors. Across all samples, around 100 million sorted cells were examined, and cell number per subset correlated strongly with RNA yield. The study compared TCRB repertoires of sorted circulating CD4+ T cell subsets between recently diagnosed type 1 diabetes patients and matched healthy donors. Whereas all 30 or so donors provided naive and central memory subsets, regulatory and stem cell-like memory subsets were isolated from just 8 patients and about 8 healthy donors.

Each donor gave one peripheral blood draw, about 110 mL on average, collected into heparinised tubes. Using a panel that included CD45RO, CCR7, CD25, CD127, CD95 and CD27, naive, central memory, regulatory and stem cell-like memory CD4+ T cells were sorted on a BD FACSAria II. Purity was above 95% for every sorted population. Right away, PBMCs were isolated by Lymphoprep density gradient centrifugation and were stained directly, with no culture step. Samples were stained and sorted in pairs, with one healthy donor and one patient per experiment, so that batch effects were minimized. The entire amount of isolated RNA was reverse transcribed using the High Capacity cDNA Reverse Transcription Kit, so the sequenced TCRB transcripts were expressed ones. Naive, central memory and regulatory T cell samples underwent deep immunoSEQ sequencing, averaging roughly 3.5 million total reads per sample. Sorted cells were lysed in RLT buffer, and RNA was extracted using DNase-treated RNeasy Micro or Mini kits according to cell number. Each cell subset was processed on its own to prevent cross-contamination, while patient and healthy donor samples were processed together. TCRB sequences were amplified from cDNA with the immunoSEQ multiplex PCR, producing 87-bp fragments spanning the CDR3 region. Sequencing of the amplicons was done on the Illumina HiSeq platform. As for the original processing: PCR bias was corrected computationally using synthetic template baselines, and reads within Hamming distance 2 were collapsed, with unmergeable singletons discarded. By aligning reads against IMGT, V, D and J genes, CDR3 length, and insertions or deletions at six rearrangement sites were assigned. Within each subset, clonotype counts were normalized to sorted cell number, after which true diversity and Gini coefficients were computed with the tcR R package. The overlap coefficient, calculated on TCRB nucleotide sequences, was used to quantify repertoire sharing. Out-of-frame TCRB sequences from naive cells were analyzed to stand in for the pre-selection repertoire. This immuneACCESS table, as held by TCRdb, lists in-frame sequences with V and J called but not all clones. Of the missing ones, under half trace to an unresolved V gene in checked studies; the others have no known cause. V, J and clone size are those of that table, while D and trimming were read from the DNA. For this sample there are some 170,000 clones; about 63% appear just once. Jointly, the top ten make up under 0.1% of the sample.

The paper's findings and limits, for the study overall: Naive, central memory and regulatory TCRB repertoires appeared to be more alike among patients than among healthy donors. Sequencing cDNA rather than genomic DNA could over-represent highly expressing activated cells, although activation and CD3 levels did not differ between groups. HLA sub-analyses involved small numbers of individuals, so any influence of HLA type on TCRB rearrangement remained unresolved. Patients with type 1 diabetes made fewer insertions and deleted more nucleotides at VDJ recombination sites, implying thymic rearrangement abnormalities. Shorter templates might be favored by PCR, yet because patient and control samples were amplified and corrected together, any such skew would affect both groups equally. In all four CD4+ subsets, TCRB CDR3 length was moderately but significantly shorter in type 1 diabetes patients.

The germline V gene (reference sequence) yields SEHNR for CDR1 and FQNEAQ for CDR2. The CDR3 sequence holds 15 residues, the cysteine and phenylalanine included. Just the 45-base CDR3 DNA is kept, in frame starting at base 1. The junction shows trimming of 3 bases on V and 4 bases on J, plus 16 bases between the germline ends. Worth noting for this clone: The clone's antigen remains unknown. Per-nucleotide qualities are absent, and no much larger clonotype sits a single base away.

The sequence joins TRBV7-9 to TRBJ2-7; the D gene is perhaps TRBD1, from 5 matching bases. This TCR came from a man in his thirties or forties with type 1 diabetes. Material: naive CD4+ T cells from blood. Read against the paper, the sample's cell subset or site label means: true naive CD4+ T cells. This receptor has the CDR3 CASSFERDSLYEQYF. The DNA reads as follows: TGTGCCAGCAGCTTCGAAAGAGACAGCTTGTACGAGCAGTACTTC.